This T cell receptor (beta chain) was identified during a study of cytomegalovirus exposure and HLA in healthy donors. General observations from the study: Sequencing had likely introduced a cluster of highly shared sequence variants as an artifact. The listing of roughly 160 TCR beta chains classed them as cytomegalovirus-associated. In a later analysis, TCR beta V- and J-gene trimming was associated with a missense DCLRE1C variant.

The CDR3 consists of 15 residues. V lost 1 base to trimming and J lost 1 base; unmatched junction nucleotides: 2. Germline V CDR1 and CDR2: SGHTA, FQGNSA. Primers for the PCR totalled 60 Vbeta and 13 Jbeta. Some clones are missing from TCRdb's copy, which holds only in-frame ones; the method was immunoSEQ multiplex PCR. This table has about 130,000 clones, 60% to 75% appearing once. A word on this clone: Its target is unknown. The sample contains more than one DNA sequence encoding this CDR3.

The J gene is TRBJ2-3, the V gene TRBV7-2, with 7 bases aligning to TRBD1. Source material: PBMCs. This TCR came from a woman aged 45-65 years in good health and CMV-seropositive. For the CDR3, the DNA is TGTGCCAGCAGCTTAGTAGGGGGCGGCACAGATACGCAGTATTTT. It is translated as CASSLVGGGTDTQYF. Variable domain in full (rest from reference TRBV7-2 and TRBJ2-3): GAGVSQSPSNKVTEKGKDVELRCDPISGHTALYWYRQSLGQGLEFLIYFQGNSAPDKSGLPSDRFSAERTGGSVSTLTIQRTQQEDSAVYLCASSLVGGGTDTQYFGPGTRLTVL.